These T cell receptor beta chains were read from a single sample in a study of blood T cell repertoires in COVID-19. Profiled with immunoSEQ multiplex PCR; TCRdb holds only in-frame clones, not every one. In the table there are some 110,000 clones, 70% to 90% of which are singletons. Sample: peripheral blood. The receptors stem from a man between 65 and 85 years old who had recovered from COVID-19. Each CDR3 is given with its conserved first and last residue. Fields, in order: D gene, V gene, clone size, J gene, CDR3 protein, CDR3 DNA. A D gene is named only where the DNA matches it firmly. The listing skips clone size in some rows; elsewhere it reads once, few, many or a size class.

>-|TRBV7-9|-|TRBJ2-5
CASSPQVVEGETQYF
TGTGCCAGCAGCCCACAGGTGGTGGAAGGAGAGACCCAGTACTTC
>TRBD1|TRBV19|-|TRBJ2-7
CASSAPGQGAYEQYF
TGTGCCAGTAGCGCCCCGGGACAGGGGGCCTACGAGCAGTACTTC
>-|TRBV5-1|-|TRBJ2-6
CASSLGTLSGANVLTF
TGCGCCAGCAGCCTGGGGACACTCTCTGGGGCCAACGTCCTGACTTTC
>TRBD1|TRBV18|-|TRBJ2-7
CASSRTPGQVEQYF
TGTGCCAGCTCACGTACCCCGGGACAGGTAGAGCAGTACTTC
>TRBD1|TRBV9|-|TRBJ1-2
CASSVGQTINYGYTF
TGTGCCAGCAGCGTGGGACAGACTATTAACTATGGCTACACCTTC
>TRBD1|TRBV7-2|-|TRBJ2-5
CASSRGTGTGIETQYF
TGTGCCAGCAGTCGAGGGACCGGGACAGGGATTGAGACCCAGTACTTC
>-|TRBV5-1|-|TRBJ2-2
CASNWNTGELFF
TGCGCCAGCAACTGGAACACCGGGGAGCTGTTTTTT
>TRBD1|TRBV5-5|-|TRBJ1-4
CASSSQGASEKLFF
TGTGCCAGCAGCTCCCAGGGGGCTAGTGAAAAACTGTTTTTT
>TRBD2|TRBV28|-|TRBJ2-2
CASSDREGTGELFF
TGTGCCAGCAGTGACCGGGAGGGCACCGGGGAGCTGTTTTTT
>TRBD2|TRBV3-1/TRBV3-2|-|TRBJ2-3
CASSVSGGTDTQYF
TGTGCCAGCAGCGTTAGCGGGGGCACAGATACGCAGTATTTT
>-|TRBV28|-|TRBJ1-4
CASSPTGNNEKLFF
TGTGCCAGCAGCCCAACAGGGAATAATGAAAAACTGTTTTTT
>-|TRBV4-2|-|TRBJ1-2
CASSQGLRSNYGYTF
TGTGCCAGCAGCCAAGGGCTAAGGAGCAACTATGGCTACACCTTC
>TRBD1|TRBV7-2|-|TRBJ1-2
CASSYGTGRGYTF
TGTGCCAGCAGCTATGGGACAGGACGCGGCTACACCTTC
>-|TRBV7-9|-|TRBJ1-1
CASSLESGGKAFF
TGTGCCAGCAGCTTAGAGTCGGGAGGAAAAGCTTTCTTT
>-|TRBV30|few|TRBJ1-2
CAWSVRWGVPYGYTF
TGTGCCTGGAGTGTAAGATGGGGCGTCCCCTATGGCTACACCTTC
>TRBD1|TRBV2|-|TRBJ1-1
CASSEDQGAGNTEAFF
TGTGCCAGCAGTGAAGATCAGGGGGCGGGGAACACTGAAGCTTTCTTT
>TRBD1|TRBV29-1|-|TRBJ1-5
CSVLGQGNQPQHF
TGCAGCGTGTTGGGACAGGGGAATCAGCCCCAGCATTTT
>-|TRBV18|-|TRBJ1-1
CASSLTSTGTNTEAFF
TGTGCCAGCTCACTAACCTCGACAGGCACCAACACTGAAGCTTTCTTT
>TRBD1|TRBV5-1|-|TRBJ2-7
CASSLQGRGIGSYEQYF
TGCGCCAGCAGCCTGCAAGGCAGGGGGATTGGATCCTACGAGCAGTACTTC
>-|TRBV1|-|TRBJ2-2
CTSSQGRGRPGELFF
TGCACCAGCAGCCAAGGGAGGGGCAGGCCCGGGGAGCTGTTTTTT
>TRBD2|TRBV4-3|-|TRBJ2-3
CASSQVDQRGSTDTQYF
TGCGCCAGCAGCCAAGTTGACCAGCGGGGAAGCACAGATACGCAGTATTTT
>-|TRBV3-1/TRBV3-2|-|TRBJ1-6
CASSQVEGSYNSPLHF
TGTGCCAGCAGCCAAGTCGAGGGCTCCTATAATTCACCCCTCCACTTT
>-|TRBV9|-|TRBJ2-2
CASSATGNTGELFF
TGTGCCAGCAGCGCGACAGGAAACACCGGGGAGCTGTTTTTT
>-|TRBV9|-|TRBJ1-3
CASSRFVRDSSTIYF
TGTGCCAGCAGCCGCTTTGTGAGGGACTCAAGCACCATATATTTT
>TRBD2|TRBV4-2|-|TRBJ2-1
CASRKAGGAGSEQFF
TGTGCCAGCAGAAAAGCGGGGGGGGCCGGTAGTGAGCAGTTCTTC
>-|TRBV11-2|-|TRBJ2-1
CASSLDRYNEQFF
TGTGCCAGCAGCTTAGACAGGTACAATGAGCAGTTCTTC
>-|TRBV28|-|TRBJ1-4
CASSLIGERGEKLFF
TGTGCCAGCAGTTTAATCGGAGAACGCGGAGAAAAACTGTTTTTT